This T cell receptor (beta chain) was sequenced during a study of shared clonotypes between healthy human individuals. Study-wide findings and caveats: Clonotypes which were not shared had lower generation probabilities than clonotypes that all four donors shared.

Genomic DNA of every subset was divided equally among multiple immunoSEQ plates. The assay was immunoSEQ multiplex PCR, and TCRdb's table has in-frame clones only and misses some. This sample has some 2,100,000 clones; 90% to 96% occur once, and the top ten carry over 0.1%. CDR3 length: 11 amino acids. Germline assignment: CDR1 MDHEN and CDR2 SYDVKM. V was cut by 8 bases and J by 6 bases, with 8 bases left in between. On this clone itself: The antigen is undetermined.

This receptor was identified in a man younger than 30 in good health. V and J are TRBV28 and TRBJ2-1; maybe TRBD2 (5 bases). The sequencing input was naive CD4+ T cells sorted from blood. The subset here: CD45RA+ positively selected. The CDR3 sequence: CASERLNEQFF. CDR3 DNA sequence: TGTGCCAGCGAGCGGCTCAATGAGCAGTTCTTC.